The subject of this entry is one T cell receptor beta chain. This specimen comes from a study of technical replicates of blood from several donors. V was pared by 0 bases and J by 0 bases, with 18 bases between. Looked up from germline, CDR1 is MGHRA and CDR2 is YSYEKL. This CDR3 is 19 amino acids long. Clones were read by immunoSEQ multiplex PCR, and TCRdb kept only the in-frame ones, dropping some. The top ten clones hold 0.41% of a sample with around 76,000 clones, just under 95% of them seen once. Sample: T cells isolated from PBMCs. This receptor was taken from a human donor in good health. J is TRBJ1-3 and V is TRBV4-1; D gene unclear. CDR3 residues: CASSQETGRLGFSGNTIYF. CDR3 nucleotide sequence: TGCGCCAGCAGCCAAGAAACGGGAAGGTTAGGTTTCTCTGGAAACACCATATATTTT.